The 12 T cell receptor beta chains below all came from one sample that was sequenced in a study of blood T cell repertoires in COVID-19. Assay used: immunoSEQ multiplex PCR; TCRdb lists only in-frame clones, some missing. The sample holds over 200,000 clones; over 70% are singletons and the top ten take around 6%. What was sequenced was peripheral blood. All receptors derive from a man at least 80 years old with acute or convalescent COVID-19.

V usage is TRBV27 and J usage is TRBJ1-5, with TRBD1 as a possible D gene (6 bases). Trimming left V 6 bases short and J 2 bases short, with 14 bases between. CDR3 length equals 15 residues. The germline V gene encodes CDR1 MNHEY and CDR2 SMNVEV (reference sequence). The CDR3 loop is CASREQGLGNQPQHF. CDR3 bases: TGTGCCAGCAGGGAACAGGGCCTCGGCAATCAGCCCCAGCATTTT.

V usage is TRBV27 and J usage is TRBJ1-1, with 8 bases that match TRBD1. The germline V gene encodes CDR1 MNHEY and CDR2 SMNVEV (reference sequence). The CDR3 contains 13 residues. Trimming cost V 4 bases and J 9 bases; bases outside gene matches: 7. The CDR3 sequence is CASSSRQGLKAFF. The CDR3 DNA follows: TGTGCCAGCAGTTCCCGACAGGGGTTAAAAGCTTTCTTT.

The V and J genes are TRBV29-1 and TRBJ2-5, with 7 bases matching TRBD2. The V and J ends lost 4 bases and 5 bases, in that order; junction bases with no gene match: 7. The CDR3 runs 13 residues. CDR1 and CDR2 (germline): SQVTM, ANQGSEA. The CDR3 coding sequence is TGCAGCGTTGGGGCTAGCGGATGGGAGACCCAGTACTTC. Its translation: CSVGASGWETQYF.

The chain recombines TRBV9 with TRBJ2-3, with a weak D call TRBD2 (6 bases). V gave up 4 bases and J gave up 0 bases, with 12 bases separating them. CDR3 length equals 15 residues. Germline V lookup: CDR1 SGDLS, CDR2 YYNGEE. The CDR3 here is CASSPSGVSTDTQYF. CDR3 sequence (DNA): TGTGCCAGCAGCCCCTCGGGGGTTAGCACAGATACGCAGTATTTT.

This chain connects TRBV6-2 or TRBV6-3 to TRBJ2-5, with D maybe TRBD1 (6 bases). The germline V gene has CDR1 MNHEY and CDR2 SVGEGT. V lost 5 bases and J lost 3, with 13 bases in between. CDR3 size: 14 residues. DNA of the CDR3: TGTGCCAGCAGTCAAATCTCAGGGGAAGAGACCCAGTACTTC. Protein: CASSQISGEETQYF.

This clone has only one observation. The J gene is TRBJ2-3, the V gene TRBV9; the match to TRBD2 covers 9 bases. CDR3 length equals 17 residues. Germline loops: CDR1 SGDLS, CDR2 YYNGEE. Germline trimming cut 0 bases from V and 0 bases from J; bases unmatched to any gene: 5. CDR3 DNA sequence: TGTGCCAGCAGCGTAGACAGCGGGAGGCCCAGCACAGATACGCAGTATTTT. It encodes CASSVDSGRPSTDTQYF.

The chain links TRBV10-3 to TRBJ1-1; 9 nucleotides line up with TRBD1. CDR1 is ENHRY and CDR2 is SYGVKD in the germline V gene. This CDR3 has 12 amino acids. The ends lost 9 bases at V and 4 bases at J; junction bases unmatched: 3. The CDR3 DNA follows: TGTGCCATTGGACAGGGGAGCACTGAAGCTTTCTTT. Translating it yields CAIGQGSTEAFF.

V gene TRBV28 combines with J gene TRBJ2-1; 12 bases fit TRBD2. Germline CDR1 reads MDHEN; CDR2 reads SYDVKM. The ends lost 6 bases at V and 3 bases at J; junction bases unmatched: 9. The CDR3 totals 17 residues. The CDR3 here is CASRPPTSGGVYNEQFF. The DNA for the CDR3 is TGTGCCAGCAGGCCACCGACTAGCGGGGGAGTCTACAATGAGCAGTTCTTC.

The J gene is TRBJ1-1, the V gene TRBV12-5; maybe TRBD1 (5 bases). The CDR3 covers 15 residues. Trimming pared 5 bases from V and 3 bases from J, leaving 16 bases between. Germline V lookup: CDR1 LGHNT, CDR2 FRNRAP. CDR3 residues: CASGPGLGGDTEAFF. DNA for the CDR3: TGTGCTAGTGGTCCCGGCCTCGGGGGGGACACTGAAGCTTTCTTT.

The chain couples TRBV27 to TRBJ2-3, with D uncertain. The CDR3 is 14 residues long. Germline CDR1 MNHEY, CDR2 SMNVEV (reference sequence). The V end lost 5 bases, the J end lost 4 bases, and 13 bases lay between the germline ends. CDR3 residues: CASSRAPRSDTQYF. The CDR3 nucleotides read TGTGCCAGCAGTCGCGCCCCCCGATCAGATACGCAGTATTTT.

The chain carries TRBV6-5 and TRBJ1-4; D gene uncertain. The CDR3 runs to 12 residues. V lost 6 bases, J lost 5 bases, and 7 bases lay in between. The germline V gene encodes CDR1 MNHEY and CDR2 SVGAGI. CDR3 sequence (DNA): TGTGCCAGCAGGGCCCCGAATGAAAAACTGTTTTTT. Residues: CASRAPNEKLFF.

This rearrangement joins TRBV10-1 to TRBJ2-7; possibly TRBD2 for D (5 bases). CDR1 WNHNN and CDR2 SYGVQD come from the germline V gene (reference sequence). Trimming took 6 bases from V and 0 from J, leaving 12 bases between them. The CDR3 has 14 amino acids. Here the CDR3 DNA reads TGCGCCAGCAGAGGTGACCGGGGCTCCTACGAGCAGTACTTC. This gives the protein CASRGDRGSYEQYF.